The 3 T cell receptor beta chains given below trace back to one sample, sequenced in a study of T cells after posttransplantation cyclophosphamide. Generated by immunoSEQ multiplex PCR, the TCRdb table keeps only in-frame clones and is missing some. Sampling found tens of thousands of clones, none seen once. Sequenced material: PBMCs. These receptors were collected from a man younger than 45 in good health and a related stem cell transplant donor.

This clone came up many times. The genes are TRBV7-2 and TRBJ2-2; 10 nucleotides line up with TRBD1. Germline V gene lookup returns CDR1 SGHTA and CDR2 FQGNSA. V lost 5 bases to trimming and J lost 4 bases; unmatched junction nucleotides: 10. The CDR3 sequence is 17 residues long. The CDR3 region has the DNA TGTGCCAGCAGCCTTAGGGCTTGGACAGGGGGCACCGGGGAGCTGTTTTTT. Protein product: CASSLRAWTGGTGELFF.

This clone has just a few counts. The chain uses TRBV27 and TRBJ1-2, with a weak D call TRBD1 (6 bases). V was shortened by 4 bases and J by 6 bases, with 18 bases between the two germline ends. The germline gives CDR1 MNHEY, CDR2 SMNVEV (reference sequence). This CDR3 has 15 amino acids. CDR3 nucleotide sequence: TGTGCCAGCAGTTCACTACAGGGACGGGTTGATGGCTACACCTTC. Translation: CASSSLQGRVDGYTF.

This clone was counted many times. This rearrangement joins TRBV19 to TRBJ1-5; 8 bases fit TRBD1. V lost 6 bases to trimming and J lost 7 bases; unmatched junction nucleotides: 2. The CDR3 spans 12 residues. Germline lookup yields CDR1 LNHDA and CDR2 SQIVND (reference sequence). The CDR3 DNA is TGTGCCAGTAGCGACAGGGGCCAGCCCCAGCATTTT. The encoded protein is CASSDRGQPQHF.